This entry lists 5 T cell receptor beta chains sequenced from one sample in a study of blood T cells in healthy people across ages. A second PCR, run for about 7 to 12 cycles, used a sample-barcoded 5' primer plus a J-beta primer mix. Using its own MiXCR run on the 5' RACE reads, TCRdb lists one record per CDR3 protein. The sample consists of some 1.5 million distinct CDR3 sequences, over 25% of them appearing once. Sequenced input: blood. These receptor sequences come from a woman between 25 and 40 years old in good health.

The gene calls are TRBV5-1 and TRBJ2-7, with D tentatively TRBD1 or TRBD2 (6 bases each). The germline CDR1 and CDR2 sequences are SGHRS and YFSETQ. V gave up 0 bases and J gave up 4 bases, with 17 bases separating them. The CDR3 consists of 16 residues. Here the CDR3 reads CASSLEGPGASYEQYF. The CDR3, as DNA: TGCGCCAGCAGCTTGGAAGGTCCGGGGGCCAGTTACGAGCAGTACTTC.

The chain has TRBV29-1 and TRBJ2-1; 8 bases are shared with TRBD2. Germline V gene data show CDR1 as SQVTM and CDR2 as ANQGSEA. The length of the CDR3 is 14 residues. After removal of 2 bases from V and 4 bases from J, the junction contained 4 bases not matched to a gene. The CDR3 nucleotides read TGCAGCGTTGAACCGGGAGGGGTTTACAATGAGCAGTTCTTC. Encoded protein: CSVEPGGVYNEQFF.

Details on this clonotype: The germline gene is not matched at one end of the junction; a read error may be the cause. This chain connects TRBV12-3 or TRBV12-4 to TRBJ2-3, with TRBD2 matching 9 bases. The CDR3 extends over 14 amino acids. The CDR3 coding sequence is TGTGCCACCGTCGTCCTAGCGGGGAGAGATGCGCAGTATTTT. Translation gives CATVVLAGRDAQYF.

This rearrangement joins TRBV7-9 to TRBJ1-1, with D maybe TRBD1 (6 bases). V was clipped by 0 bases and J by 1 base, with 12 bases between them. The CDR3 runs 16 residues. Germline V gives CDR1 SEHNR, CDR2 FQNEAQ (reference sequence). The CDR3: CASSLALIRGNTEAFF. The CDR3 DNA is TGTGCCAGCAGCTTAGCGCTTATCAGGGGGAACACTGAAGCTTTCTTT.

This clonotype occurred a few times. The chain combines TRBV5-1 with TRBJ1-1; 11 nucleotides agree with TRBD1. CDR1 is SGHRS and CDR2 is YFSETQ in the germline V gene. This CDR3 comprises 15 residues. The ends lost 4 bases at V and 5 bases at J; junction bases unmatched: 7. The CDR3 sequence is CASSHAGTGGTEAFF. CDR3 DNA: TGCGCCAGCAGCCACGCCGGGACAGGGGGGACTGAAGCTTTCTTT.